A selection of T cell receptor beta chains follows, all from one sample in a study of graft-versus-host responses after intestinal transplantation. The assay was immunoSEQ multiplex PCR, and TCRdb's table has in-frame clones only and misses some. The top ten hold over 4% of the sample, which has roughly 7,000 clones, approximately 89% seen once. The sample was PBMCs, taken nearly 85 days after transplant. These receptors were collected from a human patient who received an intestinal transplant, so some T cells may come from the graft donor. The CDR3 runs from the conserved cysteine through the conserved F or W. D genes are given only for firm matches. Clone size is shown for a subset of rows, as once, few, many or a class of expanded clone.

clone size: -
J gene: TRBJ1-2
V gene: TRBV6-5
D gene: -
CDR3 protein: CASRDSLKTNYGYTF
CDR3 DNA: TGTGCCAGCAGGGACAGCCTGAAAACTAACTATGGCTACACCTTC

clone size: -
J gene: TRBJ2-4
V gene: TRBV14
D gene: -
CDR3 protein: CASSQDLTVQNIQYF
CDR3 DNA: TGTGCCAGCAGCCAAGATTTAACAGTCCAAAACATTCAGTACTTC

clone size: -
J gene: TRBJ1-3
V gene: TRBV7-2
D gene: -
CDR3 protein: CASSLYSTGSGNTIYF
CDR3 DNA: TGTGCCAGCAGCCTTTATTCGACGGGCTCTGGAAACACCATATATTTT

clone size: -
J gene: TRBJ2-2
V gene: TRBV7-6
D gene: -
CDR3 protein: CASSLALQTRDTGELFF
CDR3 DNA: TGTGCCAGCAGCTTAGCGCTCCAGACTCGGGACACCGGGGAGCTGTTTTTT

clone size: few
J gene: TRBJ2-7
V gene: TRBV10-2
D gene: -
CDR3 protein: CASSEMGDEQYF
CDR3 DNA: TGCGCCAGCAGTGAGATGGGAGACGAGCAGTACTTC

clone size: -
J gene: TRBJ2-1
V gene: TRBV25-1
D gene: -
CDR3 protein: CASSGLGLRNEQFF
CDR3 DNA: TGTGCCAGCAGTGGTCTAGGGTTAAGGAATGAGCAGTTCTTC

clone size: few
J gene: TRBJ1-2
V gene: TRBV6-6
D gene: TRBD1
CDR3 protein: CASSWGQKSRVSYTF
CDR3 DNA: TGTGCCAGCAGTTGGGGACAGAAGTCCAGAGTAAGCTACACCTTC

clone size: -
J gene: TRBJ2-1
V gene: TRBV18
D gene: TRBD2
CDR3 protein: CASSPREGLNEQFF
CDR3 DNA: TGTGCCAGCTCACCGCGGGAGGGCCTTAATGAGCAGTTCTTC

clone size: -
J gene: TRBJ2-3
V gene: TRBV7-6
D gene: TRBD1
CDR3 protein: CASSFGTGTDTQYF
CDR3 DNA: TGTGCCAGCAGCTTTGGGACAGGCACAGATACGCAGTATTTT

clone size: once
J gene: TRBJ2-5
V gene: TRBV28
D gene: -
CDR3 protein: CASSLGYETQYF
CDR3 DNA: TGTGCCAGCAGTTTGGGTTATGAGACCCAGTACTTC

clone size: -
J gene: TRBJ2-7
V gene: TRBV28
D gene: TRBD2
CDR3 protein: CASSPGVAGGPKASEQYF
CDR3 DNA: TGTGCCAGCAGTCCTGGGGTAGCGGGGGGGCCTAAAGCTTCCGAGCAGTACTTC

clone size: -
J gene: TRBJ2-7
V gene: TRBV5-1
D gene: -
CDR3 protein: CASSLGRSSYEQYF
CDR3 DNA: TGCGCCAGCAGCTTGGGCAGGTCGAGCTACGAGCAGTACTTC

clone size: -
J gene: TRBJ2-2
V gene: TRBV6-1
D gene: TRBD1
CDR3 protein: CASTTGDTGELFF
CDR3 DNA: TGTGCCAGCACAACAGGGGACACCGGGGAGCTGTTTTTT

clone size: -
J gene: TRBJ1-3
V gene: TRBV7-2
D gene: TRBD1
CDR3 protein: CASSLAGQSGNTIYF
CDR3 DNA: TGTGCCAGCAGCTTAGCGGGACAGAGCGGAAACACCATATATTTT

clone size: -
J gene: TRBJ2-3
V gene: TRBV4-2
D gene: -
CDR3 protein: CASSQEGGNTDTQYF
CDR3 DNA: TGTGCCAGCAGCCAAGAGGGGGGAAACACAGATACGCAGTATTTT

clone size: -
J gene: TRBJ1-5
V gene: TRBV4-2
D gene: -
CDR3 protein: CASSQEEGTNQPQHF
CDR3 DNA: TGTGCCAGCAGCCAAGAAGAAGGGACTAATCAGCCCCAGCATTTT

clone size: -
J gene: TRBJ2-2
V gene: TRBV9
D gene: TRBD1
CDR3 protein: CASSASRDRGHTGELFF
CDR3 DNA: TGTGCCAGCAGCGCCTCCCGGGACAGGGGTCACACCGGGGAGCTGTTTTTT

clone size: -
J gene: TRBJ2-3
V gene: TRBV11-2
D gene: -
CDR3 protein: CASSLYGGVTDTQYF
CDR3 DNA: TGTGCCAGCAGCTTATACGGCGGAGTCACAGATACGCAGTATTTT

clone size: once
J gene: TRBJ1-1
V gene: TRBV5-1
D gene: TRBD1
CDR3 protein: CASRSSAFRDRLNTEAFF
CDR3 DNA: TGCGCCAGCAGGTCTTCGGCTTTCCGGGACAGGCTGAACACTGAAGCTTTCTTT

clone size: -
J gene: TRBJ1-2
V gene: TRBV30
D gene: TRBD1
CDR3 protein: CAYSGQGLYGYTF
CDR3 DNA: TGTGCCTACTCGGGACAGGGGTTGTATGGCTACACCTTC

clone size: -
J gene: TRBJ2-5
V gene: TRBV10-3
D gene: TRBD2
CDR3 protein: CAISSRLAGETQYF
CDR3 DNA: TGTGCCATCAGTTCAAGACTAGCGGGAGAGACCCAGTACTTC

clone size: -
J gene: TRBJ2-5
V gene: TRBV29-1
D gene: TRBD2
CDR3 protein: CSVDSGRGGTQYF
CDR3 DNA: TGCAGCGTTGATTCAGGGCGGGGGGGGACCCAGTACTTC

clone size: -
J gene: TRBJ2-2
V gene: TRBV6-4
D gene: -
CDR3 protein: CASRAGPNAGELFF
CDR3 DNA: TGTGCCAGCAGAGCCGGGCCTAATGCCGGGGAGCTGTTTTTT

clone size: -
J gene: TRBJ2-1
V gene: TRBV27
D gene: TRBD2
CDR3 protein: CASMGLEYNEQFF
CDR3 DNA: TGTGCCAGCATGGGACTAGAGTACAATGAGCAGTTCTTC

clone size: few
J gene: TRBJ2-4
V gene: TRBV6-6
D gene: -
CDR3 protein: CASSYPLGGRSNIQYF
CDR3 DNA: TGTGCCAGCAGTTACCCGTTGGGGGGGCGGTCGAACATTCAGTACTTC

clone size: -
J gene: TRBJ1-5
V gene: TRBV27
D gene: -
CDR3 protein: CASSTTRDMRASQPQHF
CDR3 DNA: TGTGCCAGCAGTACAACCCGGGACATGAGGGCGAGTCAGCCCCAGCATTTT

clone size: -
J gene: TRBJ1-5
V gene: TRBV15
D gene: -
CDR3 protein: CATSRDLGGNQPQHF
CDR3 DNA: TGTGCCACCAGCAGAGATCTCGGCGGCAATCAGCCCCAGCATTTT

clone size: -
J gene: TRBJ2-1
V gene: TRBV30
D gene: TRBD1
CDR3 protein: CAWRTGYNEQFF
CDR3 DNA: TGTGCCTGGAGGACAGGGTACAATGAGCAGTTCTTC

clone size: -
J gene: TRBJ1-5
V gene: TRBV6-6
D gene: -
CDR3 protein: CASSYEGDSNQPQHF
CDR3 DNA: TGTGCCAGCAGTTATGAGGGGGATAGCAATCAGCCCCAGCATTTT

clone size: few
J gene: TRBJ2-1
V gene: TRBV6-5
D gene: TRBD2
CDR3 protein: CASSWGLAAYNEQFF
CDR3 DNA: TGTGCCAGCAGTTGGGGACTAGCGGCATACAATGAGCAGTTCTTC

clone size: -
J gene: TRBJ2-7
V gene: TRBV5-6
D gene: -
CDR3 protein: CASSLVGARGEQYF
CDR3 DNA: TGTGCCAGCAGCTTGGTGGGGGCGAGGGGCGAGCAGTACTTC

clone size: -
J gene: TRBJ2-7
V gene: TRBV6-6
D gene: -
CDR3 protein: CASMGYEQYF
CDR3 DNA: TGTGCCAGCATGGGGTACGAGCAGTACTTC

clone size: -
J gene: TRBJ2-2
V gene: TRBV7-2
D gene: -
CDR3 protein: CASSLKEAGWTGELFF
CDR3 DNA: TGTGCCAGCAGCTTAAAAGAGGCAGGGTGGACCGGGGAGCTGTTTTTT

clone size: -
J gene: TRBJ2-7
V gene: TRBV5-6
D gene: TRBD1
CDR3 protein: CASSFTGAYEQYF
CDR3 DNA: TGTGCCAGCAGCTTCACAGGGGCCTACGAGCAGTACTTC

clone size: once
J gene: TRBJ2-3
V gene: TRBV7-8
D gene: -
CDR3 protein: CASSHGTDTQYF
CDR3 DNA: TGTGCCAGCTCGCACGGCACAGATACGCAGTATTTT

clone size: few
J gene: TRBJ1-4
V gene: TRBV6-5
D gene: -
CDR3 protein: CASSEGAVEKLFF
CDR3 DNA: TGTGCCAGCAGTGAAGGTGCCGTGGAAAAACTGTTTTTT

clone size: -
J gene: TRBJ2-4
V gene: TRBV19
D gene: -
CDR3 protein: CASSIDRGSIQYF
CDR3 DNA: TGTGCCAGTAGTATAGACCGAGGTAGCATTCAGTACTTC

clone size: -
J gene: TRBJ2-7
V gene: TRBV4-1
D gene: -
CDR3 protein: CASSQESHDSYEQYF
CDR3 DNA: TGCGCCAGCAGCCAAGAGAGTCATGACTCCTACGAGCAGTACTTC

clone size: -
J gene: TRBJ2-1
V gene: TRBV7-6
D gene: TRBD2
CDR3 protein: CASSFGTSGTREQFF
CDR3 DNA: TGTGCCAGCAGCTTCGGGACTAGCGGGACGCGTGAGCAGTTCTTC

clone size: -
J gene: TRBJ2-3
V gene: TRBV5-4
D gene: TRBD2
CDR3 protein: CASSLTSGPTDTQYF
CDR3 DNA: TGTGCCAGCAGCTTGACTAGCGGTCCCACAGATACGCAGTATTTT

clone size: once
J gene: TRBJ2-5
V gene: TRBV10-3
D gene: -
CDR3 protein: CAISGAGGGETQYF
CDR3 DNA: TGTGCCATCAGTGGGGCGGGCGGAGGGGAGACCCAGTACTTC

clone size: -
J gene: TRBJ2-1
V gene: TRBV7-9
D gene: TRBD1
CDR3 protein: CASSLGVLDREYNEQFF
CDR3 DNA: TGTGCCAGCAGCTTAGGGGTTTTGGACAGGGAATACAATGAGCAGTTCTTC

clone size: -
J gene: TRBJ2-7
V gene: TRBV5-8
D gene: -
CDR3 protein: CASSSPDSSYEQYF
CDR3 DNA: TGTGCCAGCAGCAGCCCCGACAGCTCCTACGAGCAGTACTTC

clone size: few
J gene: TRBJ1-1
V gene: TRBV6-6
D gene: -
CDR3 protein: CASRANSFSKAFF
CDR3 DNA: TGTGCCAGCAGGGCAAACAGCTTCTCCAAAGCTTTCTTT

clone size: -
J gene: TRBJ1-6
V gene: TRBV9
D gene: TRBD1
CDR3 protein: CASTDRDNSPLHF
CDR3 DNA: TGTGCCAGCACCGACAGGGACAATTCACCCCTCCACTTT

clone size: few
J gene: TRBJ2-2
V gene: TRBV6-4
D gene: -
CDR3 protein: CASSDRDTGELFF
CDR3 DNA: TGTGCCAGCAGTGACAGGGACACCGGGGAGCTGTTTTTT

clone size: -
J gene: TRBJ2-2
V gene: TRBV9
D gene: TRBD2
CDR3 protein: CASGTSGNTGELFF
CDR3 DNA: TGTGCCTCCGGGACTAGCGGTAACACCGGGGAGCTGTTTTTT

clone size: -
J gene: TRBJ2-2
V gene: TRBV18
D gene: -
CDR3 protein: CASSPSQANTGELFF
CDR3 DNA: TGTGCCAGCTCACCATCGCAAGCGAACACCGGGGAGCTGTTTTTT